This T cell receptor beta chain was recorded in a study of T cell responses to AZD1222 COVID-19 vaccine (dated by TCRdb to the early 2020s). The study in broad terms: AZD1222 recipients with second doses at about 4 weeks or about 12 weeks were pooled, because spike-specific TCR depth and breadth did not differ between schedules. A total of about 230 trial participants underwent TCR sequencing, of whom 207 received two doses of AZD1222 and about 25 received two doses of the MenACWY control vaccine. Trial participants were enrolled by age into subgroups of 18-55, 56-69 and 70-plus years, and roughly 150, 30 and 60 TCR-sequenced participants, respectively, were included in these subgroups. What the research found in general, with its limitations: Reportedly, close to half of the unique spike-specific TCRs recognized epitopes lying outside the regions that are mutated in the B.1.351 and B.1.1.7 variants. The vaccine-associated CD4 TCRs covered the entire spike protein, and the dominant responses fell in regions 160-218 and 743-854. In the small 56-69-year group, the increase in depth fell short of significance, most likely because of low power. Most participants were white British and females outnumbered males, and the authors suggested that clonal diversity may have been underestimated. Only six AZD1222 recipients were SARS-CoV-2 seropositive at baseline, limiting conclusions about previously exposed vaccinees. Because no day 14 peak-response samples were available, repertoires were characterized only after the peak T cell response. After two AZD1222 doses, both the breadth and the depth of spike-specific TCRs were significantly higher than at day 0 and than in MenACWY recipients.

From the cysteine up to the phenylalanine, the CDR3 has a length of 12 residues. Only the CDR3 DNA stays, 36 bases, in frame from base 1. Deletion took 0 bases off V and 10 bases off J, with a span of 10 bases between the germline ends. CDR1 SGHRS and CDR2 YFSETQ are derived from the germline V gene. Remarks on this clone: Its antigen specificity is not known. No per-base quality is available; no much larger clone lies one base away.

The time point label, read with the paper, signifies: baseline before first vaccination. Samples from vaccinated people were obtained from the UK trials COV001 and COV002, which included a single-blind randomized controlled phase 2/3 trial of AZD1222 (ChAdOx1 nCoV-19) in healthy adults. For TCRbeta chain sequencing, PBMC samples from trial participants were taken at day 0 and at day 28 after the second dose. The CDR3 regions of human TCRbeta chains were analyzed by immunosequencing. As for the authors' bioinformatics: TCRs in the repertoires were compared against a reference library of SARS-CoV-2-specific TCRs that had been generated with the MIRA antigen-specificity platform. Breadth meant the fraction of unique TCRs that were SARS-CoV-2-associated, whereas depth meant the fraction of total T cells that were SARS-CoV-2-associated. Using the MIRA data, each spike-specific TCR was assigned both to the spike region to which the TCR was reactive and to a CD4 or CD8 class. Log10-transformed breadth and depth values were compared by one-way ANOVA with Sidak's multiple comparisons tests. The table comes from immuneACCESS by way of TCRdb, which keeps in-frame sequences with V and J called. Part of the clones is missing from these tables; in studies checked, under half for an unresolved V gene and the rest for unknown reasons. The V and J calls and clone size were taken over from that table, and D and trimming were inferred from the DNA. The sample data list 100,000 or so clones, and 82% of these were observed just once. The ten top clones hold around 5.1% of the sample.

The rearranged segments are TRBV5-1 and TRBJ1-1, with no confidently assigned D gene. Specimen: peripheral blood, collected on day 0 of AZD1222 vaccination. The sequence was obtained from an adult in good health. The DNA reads TGCGCCAGCAGCTTGGATGAAGCGGTAGCTTTCTTT. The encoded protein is CASSLDEAVAFF.